This T cell receptor (beta chain) emerged from a study of T cell responses to AZD1222 COVID-19 vaccine. Germline CDR1 is MRHNA and CDR2 is SNTAGT. This CDR3 contains 16 residues. Trimming removed 3 bases from V and 2 bases from J; junction bases left unmatched: 7. Assay used: immunoSEQ multiplex PCR; TCRdb lists only in-frame clones, some missing. This table holds roughly 120,000 clones, 80% to 90% found once. V gene TRBV6-4 combines with J gene TRBJ2-7; TRBD2 aligns across 10 bases. The sequenced sample was peripheral blood, obtained on day 0 of AZD1222 vaccination. The sequence was collected from an adult in good health. DNA for the CDR3: TGTGCCAGCAGTGAGCAGGCTAGCGGGGGTCCCTACGAGCAGTACTTC. This gives the protein CASSEQASGGPYEQYF.